This T cell receptor (beta chain) stems from a study of T cells after yellow fever vaccination (dated by TCRdb to the late 2010s). At the level of the whole study: The SMART-Seq v4 Ultra Low Input RNA kit was used to prepare libraries from fractions with low cell numbers. Bulk TCR alpha and beta repertoires were sequenced longitudinally to track T-cell clones before and after primary and booster YFV17D yellow fever vaccination. Two healthy male donors, one aged 18 to 30 and one aged 30 to 40 years, made up the cohort. Blood samples were taken at several timepoints before and after primary and secondary immunization, and bulk PBMC replicates and cell subsets were isolated. Overall study outcomes, separate from this receptor: A small fraction of clonotypes appeared in both the CD4 and CD8 compartments, likely as a result of convergent recombination. Computational filtering was needed because FACS-sorted repertoires could contain abundant contaminating clonotypes from the bulk population. Only a couple of donors were included in the study, so the extent to which the findings can be generalized is limited. Most clones expanded after primary vaccination (almost 97% of CD4 and around nine tenths of CD8) were re-detected after the booster, suggesting that broad memory maintenance occurred. The secondary T-cell response was found to be weaker but faster than the primary response, with a peak reached on day 5 rather than on day 15.

A remark on this clonotype: This receptor's antigen is unknown. One base away there is no much larger clone; base qualities are not given.

Trimming removed 4 bases from V and 4 bases from J, leaving 14 bases between the germline ends. Measured from the cysteine to the phenylalanine, the CDR3 is 15 residues long. Here the CDR3 DNA is all that survives: 45 bases in frame from base 1. From the germline V gene (reference sequence), CDR1 is LGHDT and CDR2 is YNNKEL. The treatment or condition label, as the study defines it: live attenuated yellow fever vaccine strain. At every blood-draw timepoint, two biological replicates of bulk PBMCs were collected. PBMCs were isolated from peripheral blood using a standard Ficoll-Paque protocol. TriZol was used to extract RNA from bulk PBMCs, CD4 and CD8 fractions, and dextramer-positive and dextramer-negative fractions. Sequenced using an Illumina NovaSeq 6000. TCR cDNA was made using 5'RACE template switching, a step that added a universal primer site and unique molecular identifiers. Priming of cDNA synthesis was performed from both the TCR alpha and TCR beta constant segments. Library amplification involved two PCR steps, and the second step added sample barcodes and sequencing adapters. Libraries were sequenced on Illumina HiSeq 2500 (2x100 bp) or NovaSeq (2x150 bp). In the source study's methods: Demultiplexing of reads and collapsing into UMI consensus sequences were performed with MIGEC, and V(D)J alignment was carried out with MiXCR. Vaccine-responding clonotypes were defined with edgeR using replicate PBMC samples, requiring FDR below 0.01 and a log2 fold change above 5 up to day 15. Each bulk clonotype received a CD4 or CD8 identity based on whether the sequenced CD4 or CD8 repertoire contained that clonotype at higher abundance. TCRdb took the public reads, trimmed them with fastp at Q25, ran MiXCR for clone calling and kept in-frame beta chains. Rows matching on CDR3 protein sequence are summarized as one entry with the most common DNA and genes. These V and J calls derive from TCRdb rather than the authors' analysis. In all, the sample holds about 320,000 distinct CDR3 sequences, and approximately 4% of those were seen once. The biggest ten clones account for 19% of the sample.

Recombination joined TRBV3-1 with TRBJ2-1; possibly the D gene is TRBD2, per 6 matching bases. The TCR was taken from a young man who received the YFV17D yellow fever vaccine. This specimen was PBMCs, taken 15 days after the yellow fever booster vaccination. The nucleotides read TGTGCCAGCAGCCCGACGCGCGGGGTGTACAATGAGCAGTTCTTC. It encodes CASSPTRGVYNEQFF.